A selection of T cell receptor beta chains follows, all from one sample in a study of blood T cell repertoires in COVID-19. Here immunoSEQ multiplex PCR was the method, and the copy in TCRdb shows in-frame clones only, minus some. Of tens of thousands of clones detected, 65% to 85% appear once; the ten largest clones hold 2.5%. The sequenced sample was peripheral blood. The receptors come from an older man with active or convalescent COVID-19. CDR3s include the opening cysteine and the closing phenylalanine or tryptophan. A D gene is named only where the DNA matches it firmly. Size is omitted from some rows. Given values are once, few, many or a class for expanded clones.

>TRBJ1-5|NA|TRBV27|NA
TGTGCCAGCAGTTTGACTGGTGCTACGGGTCAGCCCCAGCATTTT
CASSLTGATGQPQHF
>TRBJ2-3|NA|TRBV19|NA
TGTGCCAGTAGTATAGGGGGGCGCAAAGATACGCAGTATTTT
CASSIGGRKDTQYF
>TRBJ1-1|NA|TRBV5-8|NA
TGTGCCAGCAGCTTCAGGAATAGGGGCACTGAAGCTTTCTTT
CASSFRNRGTEAFF
>TRBJ2-2|NA|TRBV7-8|NA
TGTGCCAGCAGCCCGGGACTTCATTACACCGGGGAGCTGTTTTTT
CASSPGLHYTGELFF
>TRBJ1-1|NA|TRBV18|NA
TGTGCCAGCTCACCACGCCAGGGTGGGAACACTGAAGCTTTCTTT
CASSPRQGGNTEAFF
>TRBJ2-7|TRBD2|TRBV4-3|NA
TGCGCCAGCAGCCATACGACCGGGACTAGCGGGACGTACGAGCAGTACTTC
CASSHTTGTSGTYEQYF
>TRBJ2-3|NA|TRBV7-9|once
TGTGCCAGCAGCTTGGCAGGTTCCACAGATACGCAGTATTTT
CASSLAGSTDTQYF
>TRBJ1-6|NA|TRBV6-5|NA
TGTGCCAGCAGCCCAGGGACCTATAATTCACCCCTCCACTTT
CASSPGTYNSPLHF
>TRBJ2-7|NA|TRBV7-2|NA
TGTGCCAGCAGCTCCCGGGGTGGGACCTACGAGCAGTACTTC
CASSSRGGTYEQYF
>TRBJ1-2|NA|TRBV15|NA
TGTGCCACCAGCGTCAACCGGGTGGATAACTATGGCTACACCTTC
CATSVNRVDNYGYTF
>TRBJ2-7|TRBD1|TRBV6-2/TRBV6-3|NA
TGTGCCAGCAGCGCCGGGACAGGGACCGAGCAGTACTTC
CASSAGTGTEQYF
>TRBJ1-4|NA|TRBV27|few
TGTGCCAGCCGGGAACTCCGGGTTCCTGAAAAACTGTTTTTT
CASRELRVPEKLFF
>TRBJ2-2|TRBD1|TRBV10-3|NA
TGTGCCACCAAGGACAGGGGCGACACCGGGGAGCTGTTTTTT
CATKDRGDTGELFF
>TRBJ2-7|TRBD2|TRBV11-2|NA
TGTGCCAGCAGTCTCGGGAGGGCTCGCTCCTACGAGCAGTACTTC
CASSLGRARSYEQYF
>TRBJ1-5|NA|TRBV7-9|NA
TGTGCCAGCAGCTTTATCACGGAGCAGCCCCAGCATTTT
CASSFITEQPQHF
>TRBJ2-6|TRBD1|TRBV10-2|NA
TGCGCCAGCAGAGAGGGGGCAGGGGGTGTAACTGGGGCCAACGTCCTGACTTTC
CASREGAGGVTGANVLTF
>TRBJ2-7|TRBD1|TRBV5-4|NA
TGTGCCAGCAGGCCCCACGGGACAGGGGGATCCCACGAGCAGTACTTC
CASRPHGTGGSHEQYF
>TRBJ2-4|TRBD2|TRBV3-1/TRBV3-2|NA
TGTGCCAGCAGCCAAGATGTGCGTCTAGCGGGAGTAGGGGCCCGGGACATTCAGTACTTC
CASSQDVRLAGVGARDIQYF
>TRBJ1-6|NA|TRBV28|NA
TGTGCCAGCAGCCCATATACAGGGTCTAATTCACCCCTCCACTTT
CASSPYTGSNSPLHF
>TRBJ2-7|NA|TRBV7-9|NA
TGTGCCAGCAGCTTAGCCCCAGATCCCTACGAGCAGTACTTC
CASSLAPDPYEQYF
>TRBJ1-6|NA|TRBV7-9|once
TGTGCCAGCAGCCCCTCTGGGCGACATTCACCCCTCCACTTT
CASSPSGRHSPLHF
>TRBJ2-1|TRBD2|TRBV7-8|NA
TGTGCCAGCAGCTCCCGGCGAGCGGGAGCAAACTACAATGAGCAGTTCTTC
CASSSRRAGANYNEQFF
>TRBJ2-7|NA|TRBV18|NA
TGTGCCAGCTCACCCCTTCGGGGAAGTGGCGAGCAGTACTTC
CASSPLRGSGEQYF
>TRBJ1-2|TRBD1|TRBV7-2|NA
TGTGCCAGCAGCACAGGACAGGGGGGATATGGCTACACCTTC
CASSTGQGGYGYTF
>TRBJ1-1|NA|TRBV30|NA
TGTGCCTGGAGGACACCGAACACTGAAGCTTTCTTT
CAWRTPNTEAFF
>TRBJ2-5|TRBD2|TRBV5-4|NA
TGTGCCAGCAGCTTGGGCCCCGGACTAGCGGAACTGGAGACCCAGTACTTC
CASSLGPGLAELETQYF
>TRBJ2-7|TRBD1|TRBV9|NA
TGTGCCAGCAGCCCCAGGGGACAGGGGGCCATTAGCTCCTACGAGCAGTACTTC
CASSPRGQGAISSYEQYF